This section outlines one T cell receptor (beta chain) sequence together with its context. Its antigen remains unidentified. Data came from immunoSEQ multiplex PCR; TCRdb stores just in-frame clones and leaves some out. The data contain roughly 2.4 million clones, nearly 97% of them singletons. The length of the CDR3 is 13 residues. The V and J ends lost 5 bases and 2 bases respectively, with 9 bases between them. The germline gives CDR1 SGHAT, CDR2 FQNNGV. This entry comes from a study of shared clonotypes between healthy human individuals. Whole-study results and caveats: Rarefaction indicated that sorted-subset sequencing remained incomplete although depth was large. There were few donors, and this limited the genetic and exposure-history diversity represented.

None of the donors, who were healthy HIV-negative adults, had recently had acute infections or vaccinations. Partitioning of CD4+ cells yielded a CD45RA+ naive subset and a CD45RA-negative memory subset. Sequencing input: naive CD4+ T cells sorted from blood. Regarding subset: CD45RA+ positively selected. The rearrangement uses TRBV11-2 and TRBJ1-1, with a weak D call TRBD1 (5 bases). The origin of this receptor is a man in his late teens or twenties in good health. In nucleotides, the CDR3 is TGTGCCAGCAGCGCGACAGAAAACACTGAAGCTTTCTTT. Its protein product is CASSATENTEAFF.